This section outlines one TCR beta chain sequence together with its context. Seattle enrolled patients during active infection and tracked them longitudinally. This specimen comes from a study of blood T cell repertoires in COVID-19. CDR3 size: 18 residues. Authors' processing steps: Cell counts per sample came from amplifying reference gene primers. Clones were read by immunoSEQ multiplex PCR, and TCRdb kept only the in-frame ones, dropping some. Clone size and V and J calls were adopted from that table, with D and trimming inferred from the DNA. The sample includes about 350,000 clones, roughly 89% seen only once; the top ten take over 3.5%.

The origin of this receptor is a woman aged 55 to 70 with COVID-19, enrolled during active disease. The chain combines TRBV21-1 with TRBJ1-5; no check of the table's D call, TRBD1, against the DNA was made. TRBV21-1 is a recognized pseudogene. The material sequenced was peripheral blood. CDR3 nucleotides: TGTGCCAGCACTACTACCGAGGGGACAGAAGTAAGCAATCAGCCCCAGCATTTT. Translating gives CASTTTEGTEVSNQPQHF.